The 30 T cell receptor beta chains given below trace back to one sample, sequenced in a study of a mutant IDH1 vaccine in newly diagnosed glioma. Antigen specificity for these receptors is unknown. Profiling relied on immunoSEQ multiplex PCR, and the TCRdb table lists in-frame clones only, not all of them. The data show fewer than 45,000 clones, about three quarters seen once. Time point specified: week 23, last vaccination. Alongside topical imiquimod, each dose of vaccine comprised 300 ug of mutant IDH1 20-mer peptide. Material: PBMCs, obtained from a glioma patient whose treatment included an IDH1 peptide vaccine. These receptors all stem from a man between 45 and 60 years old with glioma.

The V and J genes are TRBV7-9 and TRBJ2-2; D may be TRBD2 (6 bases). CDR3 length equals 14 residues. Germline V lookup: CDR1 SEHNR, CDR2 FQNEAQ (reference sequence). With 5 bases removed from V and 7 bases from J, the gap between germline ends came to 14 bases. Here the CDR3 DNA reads TGTGCCAGCAGCCCGGGAGAGTATGACGGGGAGCTGTTTTTT. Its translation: CASSPGEYDGELFF.

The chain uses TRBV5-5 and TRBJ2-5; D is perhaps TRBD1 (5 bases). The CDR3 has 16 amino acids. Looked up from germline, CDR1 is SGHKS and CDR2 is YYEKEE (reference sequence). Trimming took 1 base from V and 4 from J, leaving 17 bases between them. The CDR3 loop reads CASSLRATVQGETQYF. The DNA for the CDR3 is TGTGCCAGCAGCTTGCGGGCGACTGTCCAGGGAGAGACCCAGTACTTC. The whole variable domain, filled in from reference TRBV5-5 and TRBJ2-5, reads DAGVTQSPTHLIKTRGQQVTLRCSPISGHKSVSWYQQVLGQGPQFIFQYYEKEERGRGNFPDRFSARQFPNYSSELNVNALLLGDSALYLCASSLRATVQGETQYFGPGTRLLVL.

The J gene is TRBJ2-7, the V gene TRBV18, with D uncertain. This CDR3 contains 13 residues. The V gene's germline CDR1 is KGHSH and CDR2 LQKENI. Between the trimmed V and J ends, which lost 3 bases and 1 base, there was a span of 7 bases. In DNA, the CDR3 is TGTGCCAGCTCACCGGGCAGGTCCTACGAGCAGTACTTC. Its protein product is CASSPGRSYEQYF.

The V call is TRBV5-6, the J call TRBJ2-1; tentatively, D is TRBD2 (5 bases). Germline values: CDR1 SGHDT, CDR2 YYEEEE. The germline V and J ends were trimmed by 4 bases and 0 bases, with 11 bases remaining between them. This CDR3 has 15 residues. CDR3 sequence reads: CASSPDWSSYNEQFF. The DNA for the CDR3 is TGTGCCAGCAGCCCGGACTGGAGCTCCTACAATGAGCAGTTCTTC. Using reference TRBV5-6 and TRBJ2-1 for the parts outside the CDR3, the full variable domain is DAGVTQSPTHLIKTRGQQVTLRCSPKSGHDTVSWYQQALGQGPQFIFQYYEEEERQRGNFPDRFSGHQFPNYSSELNVNALLLGDSALYLCASSPDWSSYNEQFFGPGTRLTVL.

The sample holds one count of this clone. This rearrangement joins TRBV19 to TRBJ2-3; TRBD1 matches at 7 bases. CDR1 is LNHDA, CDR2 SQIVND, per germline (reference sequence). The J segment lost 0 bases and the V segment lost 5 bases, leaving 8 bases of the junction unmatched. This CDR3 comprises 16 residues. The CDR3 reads CASSGDSSPSTDTQYF. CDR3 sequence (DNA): TGTGCCAGTAGTGGGGACAGTTCCCCTAGCACAGATACGCAGTATTTT.

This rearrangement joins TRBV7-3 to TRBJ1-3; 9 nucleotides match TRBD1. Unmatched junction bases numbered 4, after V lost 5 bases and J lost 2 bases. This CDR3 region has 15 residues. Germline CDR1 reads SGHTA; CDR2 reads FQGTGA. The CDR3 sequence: CASSRGTGTGNTIYF. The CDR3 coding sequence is TGTGCCAGCAGCCGCGGGACAGGGACTGGAAACACCATATATTTT.

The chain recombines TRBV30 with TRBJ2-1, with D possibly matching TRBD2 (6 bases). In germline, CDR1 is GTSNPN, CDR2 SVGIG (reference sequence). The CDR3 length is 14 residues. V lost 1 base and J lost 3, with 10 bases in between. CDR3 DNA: TGTGCCTGGAGTGGGGTAGCGGACTACAATGAGCAGTTCTTC. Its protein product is CAWSGVADYNEQFF.

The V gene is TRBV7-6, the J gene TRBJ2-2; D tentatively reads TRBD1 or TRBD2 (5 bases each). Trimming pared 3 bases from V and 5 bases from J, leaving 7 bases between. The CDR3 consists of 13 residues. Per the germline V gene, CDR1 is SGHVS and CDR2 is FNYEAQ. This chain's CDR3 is CASSFRETGELFF. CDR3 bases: TGTGCCAGCAGCTTCAGGGAGACCGGGGAGCTGTTTTTT.

This CDR3 reads CASSLVRSSSGYEQYF. CDR3 nucleotides: TGTGCCAGCAGCTTAGTGAGGAGTAGCTCGGGCTACGAGCAGTACTTC. The chain recombines TRBV7-8 with TRBJ2-7; D gene ambiguous. V was pared by 1 base and J by 3 bases, with 16 bases between. There are 16 residues in the CDR3. CDR1 and CDR2 from the germline V gene are SGHVS and FQNEAQ.

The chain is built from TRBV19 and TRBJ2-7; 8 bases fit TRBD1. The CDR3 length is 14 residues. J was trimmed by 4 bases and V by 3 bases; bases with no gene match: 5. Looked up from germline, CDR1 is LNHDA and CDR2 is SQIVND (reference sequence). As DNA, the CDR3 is TGTGCCAGTAGTATTGGACAGGGCCGATACGAGCAGTACTTC. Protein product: CASSIGQGRYEQYF.

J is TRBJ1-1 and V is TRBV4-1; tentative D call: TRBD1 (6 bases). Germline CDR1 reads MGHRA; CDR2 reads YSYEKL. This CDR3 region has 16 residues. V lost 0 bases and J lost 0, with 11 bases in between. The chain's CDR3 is CASSQDGGNMNTEAFF. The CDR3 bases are TGCGCCAGCAGCCAAGATGGGGGCAACATGAACACTGAAGCTTTCTTT.

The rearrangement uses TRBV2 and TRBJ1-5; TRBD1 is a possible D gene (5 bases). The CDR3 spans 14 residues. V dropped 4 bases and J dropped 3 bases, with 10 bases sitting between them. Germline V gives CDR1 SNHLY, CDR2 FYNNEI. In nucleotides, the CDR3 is TGTGCCAGCAGTGCGGGGGAGACCAATCAGCCCCAGCATTTT. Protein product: CASSAGETNQPQHF.

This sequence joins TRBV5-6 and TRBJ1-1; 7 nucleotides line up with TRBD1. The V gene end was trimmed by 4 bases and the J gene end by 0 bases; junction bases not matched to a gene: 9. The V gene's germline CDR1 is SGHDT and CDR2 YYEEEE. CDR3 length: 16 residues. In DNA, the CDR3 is TGTGCCAGCAGCGATTCCCGGACAGGCATGAACACTGAAGCTTTCTTT. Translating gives CASSDSRTGMNTEAFF.

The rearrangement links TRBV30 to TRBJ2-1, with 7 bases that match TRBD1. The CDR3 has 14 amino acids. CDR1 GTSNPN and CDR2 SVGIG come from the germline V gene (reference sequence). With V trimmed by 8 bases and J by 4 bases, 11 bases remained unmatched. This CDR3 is CAVDEGASYNEQFF. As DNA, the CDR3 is TGTGCCGTCGACGAGGGGGCTTCGTACAATGAGCAGTTCTTC.

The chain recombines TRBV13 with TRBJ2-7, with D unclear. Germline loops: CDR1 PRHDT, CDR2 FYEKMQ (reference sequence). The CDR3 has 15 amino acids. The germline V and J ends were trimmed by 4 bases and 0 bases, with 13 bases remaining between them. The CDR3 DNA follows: TGTGCCAGCAGCTCCAGGAGCTGGGGCTCCTACGAGCAGTACTTC. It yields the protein CASSSRSWGSYEQYF.

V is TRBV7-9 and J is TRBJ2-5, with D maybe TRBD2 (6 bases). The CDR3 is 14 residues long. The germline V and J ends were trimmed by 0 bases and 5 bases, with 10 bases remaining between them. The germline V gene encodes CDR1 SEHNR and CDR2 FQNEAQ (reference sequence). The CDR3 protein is CASSLAGLSETQYF. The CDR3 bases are TGTGCCAGCAGCTTAGCCGGACTATCGGAGACCCAGTACTTC. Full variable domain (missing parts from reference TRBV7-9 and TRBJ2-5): DTGVSQNPRHKITKRGQNVTFRCDPISEHNRLYWYRQTLGQGPEFLTYFQNEAQLEKSRLLSDRFSAERPKGSFSTLEIQRTEQGDSAMYLCASSLAGLSETQYFGPGTRLLVL.

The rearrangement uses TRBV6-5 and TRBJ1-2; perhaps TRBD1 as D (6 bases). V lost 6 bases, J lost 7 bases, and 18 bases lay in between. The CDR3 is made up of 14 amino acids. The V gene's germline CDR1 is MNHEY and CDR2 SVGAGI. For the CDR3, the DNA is TGTGCCAGCAGCGACAGGCTCGCCGGAGTTGGCTACACCTTC. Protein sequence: CASSDRLAGVGYTF.

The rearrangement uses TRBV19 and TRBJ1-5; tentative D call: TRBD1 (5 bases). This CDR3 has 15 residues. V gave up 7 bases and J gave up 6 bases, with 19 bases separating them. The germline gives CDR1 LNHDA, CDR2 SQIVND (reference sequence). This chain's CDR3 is CASTNKGTGSQPQHF. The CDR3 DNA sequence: TGTGCCAGTACCAATAAGGGGACGGGCTCTCAGCCCCAGCATTTT.

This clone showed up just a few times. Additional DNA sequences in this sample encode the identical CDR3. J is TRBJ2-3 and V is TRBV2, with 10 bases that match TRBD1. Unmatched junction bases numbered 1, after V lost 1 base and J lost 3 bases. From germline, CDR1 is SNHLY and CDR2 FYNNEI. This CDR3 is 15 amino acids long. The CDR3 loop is CASSEGDRGTDTQYF. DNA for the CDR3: TGTGCCAGCAGTGAAGGGGACAGGGGTACAGATACGCAGTATTTT.

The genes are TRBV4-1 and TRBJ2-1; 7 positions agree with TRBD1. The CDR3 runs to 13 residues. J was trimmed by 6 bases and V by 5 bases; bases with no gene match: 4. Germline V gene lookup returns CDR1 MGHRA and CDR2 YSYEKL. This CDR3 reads CASSFGTVNEQFF. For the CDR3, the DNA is TGCGCCAGCAGCTTTGGGACAGTCAATGAGCAGTTCTTC.

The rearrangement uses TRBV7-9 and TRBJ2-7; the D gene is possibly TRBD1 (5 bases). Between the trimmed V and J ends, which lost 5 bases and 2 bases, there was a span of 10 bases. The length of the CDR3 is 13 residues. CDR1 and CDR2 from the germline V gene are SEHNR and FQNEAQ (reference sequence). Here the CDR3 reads CASSPTVAYEQYF. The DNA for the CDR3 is TGTGCCAGCAGCCCGACAGTTGCCTACGAGCAGTACTTC.

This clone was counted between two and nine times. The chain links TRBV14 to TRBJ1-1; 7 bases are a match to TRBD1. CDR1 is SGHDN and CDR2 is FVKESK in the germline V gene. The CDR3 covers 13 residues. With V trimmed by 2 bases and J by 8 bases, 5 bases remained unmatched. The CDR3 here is CASSQITGAEAFF. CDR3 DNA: TGTGCCAGCAGCCAAATAACAGGGGCGGAAGCTTTCTTT.

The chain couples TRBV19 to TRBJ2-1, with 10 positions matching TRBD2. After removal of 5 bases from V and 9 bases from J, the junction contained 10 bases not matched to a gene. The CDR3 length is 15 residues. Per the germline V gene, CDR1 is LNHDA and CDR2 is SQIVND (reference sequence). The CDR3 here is CASSPSGGAFSEQFF. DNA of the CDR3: TGTGCCAGTAGTCCAAGCGGGGGGGCCTTCAGTGAGCAGTTCTTC.

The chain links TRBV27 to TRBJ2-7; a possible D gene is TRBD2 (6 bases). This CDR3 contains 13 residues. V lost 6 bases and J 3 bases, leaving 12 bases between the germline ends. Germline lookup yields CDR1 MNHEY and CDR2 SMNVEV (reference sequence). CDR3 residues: CASSSNGGYEQYF. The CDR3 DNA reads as TGTGCCAGCAGCTCCAACGGGGGCTACGAGCAGTACTTC.

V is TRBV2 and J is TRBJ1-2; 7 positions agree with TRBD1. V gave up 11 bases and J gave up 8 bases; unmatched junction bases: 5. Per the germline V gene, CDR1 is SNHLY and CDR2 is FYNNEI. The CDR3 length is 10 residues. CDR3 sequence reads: CAQGDFGYTF. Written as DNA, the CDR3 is TGTGCCCAGGGGGACTTCGGCTACACCTTC.

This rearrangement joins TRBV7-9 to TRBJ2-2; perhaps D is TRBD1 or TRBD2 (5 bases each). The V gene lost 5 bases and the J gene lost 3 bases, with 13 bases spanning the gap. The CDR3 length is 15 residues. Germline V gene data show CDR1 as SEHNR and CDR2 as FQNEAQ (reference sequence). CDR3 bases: TGTGCCAGCAGCGGGGGACGTATAGACACCGGGGAGCTGTTTTTT. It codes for CASSGGRIDTGELFF.

The CDR3 sequence: CSVVWGAHFSYEQYF. The CDR3 region has the DNA TGCAGCGTGGTCTGGGGGGCTCATTTCTCCTACGAGCAGTACTTC. The chain uses TRBV29-1 and TRBJ2-7; the D gene could be TRBD1 or TRBD2 (6 bases each). The CDR3 covers 15 residues. Germline V CDR1 and CDR2: SQVTM, ANQGSEA. Trimming shortened V by 6 bases and J by 0 bases, and 18 bases separated the two germline ends.

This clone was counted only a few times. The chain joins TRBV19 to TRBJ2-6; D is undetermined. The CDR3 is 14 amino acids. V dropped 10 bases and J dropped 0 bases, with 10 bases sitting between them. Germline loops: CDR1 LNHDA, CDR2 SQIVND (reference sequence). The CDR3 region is CATMDDSGANVLTF. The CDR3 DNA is TGTGCCACTATGGACGACTCTGGGGCCAACGTCCTGACTTTC.

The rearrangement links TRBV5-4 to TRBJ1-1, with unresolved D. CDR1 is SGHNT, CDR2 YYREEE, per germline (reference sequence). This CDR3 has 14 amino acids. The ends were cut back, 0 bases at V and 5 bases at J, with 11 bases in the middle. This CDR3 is CASSLAGRGTEAFF. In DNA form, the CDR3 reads TGTGCCAGCAGCTTGGCGGGTCGAGGGACTGAAGCTTTCTTT.

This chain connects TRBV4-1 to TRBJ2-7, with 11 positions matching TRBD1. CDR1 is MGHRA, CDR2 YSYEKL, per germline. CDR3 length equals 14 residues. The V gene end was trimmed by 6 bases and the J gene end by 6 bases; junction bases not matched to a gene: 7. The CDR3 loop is CASRRDRGGSEQYF. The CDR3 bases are TGCGCCAGCAGGAGGGACAGGGGGGGATCCGAGCAGTACTTC.